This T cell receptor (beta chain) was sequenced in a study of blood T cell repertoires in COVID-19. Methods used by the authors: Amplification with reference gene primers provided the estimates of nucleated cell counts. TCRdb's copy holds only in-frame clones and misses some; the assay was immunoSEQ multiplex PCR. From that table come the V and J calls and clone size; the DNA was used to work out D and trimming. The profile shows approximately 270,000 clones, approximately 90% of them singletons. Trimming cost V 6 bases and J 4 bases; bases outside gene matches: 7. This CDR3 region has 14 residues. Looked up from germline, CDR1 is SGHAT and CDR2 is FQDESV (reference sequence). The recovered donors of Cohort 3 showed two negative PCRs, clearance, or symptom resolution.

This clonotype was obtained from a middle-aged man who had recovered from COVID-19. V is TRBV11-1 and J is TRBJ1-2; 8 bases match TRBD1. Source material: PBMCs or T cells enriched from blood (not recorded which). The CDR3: CASSKDRGTYGYTF. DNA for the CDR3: TGTGCCAGCAGTAAAGACAGGGGAACCTATGGCTACACCTTC.